The present T cell receptor beta chain was sequenced within a study of radiotherapy plus CTLA-4 blockade in lung cancer. TCRdb's table, derived via immunoSEQ multiplex PCR, lists solely in-frame clones and lacks some. The data hold tens of thousands of clones, with around 87% observed a single time. This CDR3 spans 16 amino acids. CDR1 MDHEN and CDR2 SYDVKM come from the germline V gene. V dropped 2 bases and J dropped 8; count of bases not matched to a gene: 11. On this clone: Its antigen is not identified.

Study-wide findings and caveats: Once radiotherapy plus ipilimumab had been given, TCR clones derived from tumor expanded in blood.

The clonotype was recovered from a human donor with non-small cell lung cancer that progressed on radiotherapy plus ipilimumab. This rearrangement joins TRBV28 to TRBJ2-1; 8 nucleotides line up with TRBD2. Specimen: peripheral blood, collected from a patient treated with radiotherapy plus ipilimumab. CDR3 bases: TGTGCCAGCAGTTTAGGACTAGCAGACCTAAGGCATGAGCAGTTCTTC. Translating gives CASSLGLADLRHEQFF.